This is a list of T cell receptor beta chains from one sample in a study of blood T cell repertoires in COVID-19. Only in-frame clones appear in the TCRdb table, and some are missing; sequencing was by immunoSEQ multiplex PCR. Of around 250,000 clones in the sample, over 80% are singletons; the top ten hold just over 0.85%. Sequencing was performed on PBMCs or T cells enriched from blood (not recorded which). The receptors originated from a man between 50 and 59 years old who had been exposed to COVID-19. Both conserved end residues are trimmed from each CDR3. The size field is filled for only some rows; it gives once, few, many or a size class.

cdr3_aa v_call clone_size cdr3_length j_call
ASSSFLRRITEAF TRBV11-2 NA 13 TRBJ1-1
ASSPSAGPARGQY TRBV18 few 13 TRBJ2-5
ASSRISSGTLLTYNEQF TRBV19 NA 17 TRBJ2-1
ASSPPVYSEQY TRBV18 NA 11 TRBJ2-7
ASPYRGLQPQH TRBV27 NA 11 TRBJ1-5
ASSLSVISSGANVLT TRBV7-2 NA 15 TRBJ2-6
ATSPQGVGYEQY TRBV15 NA 12 TRBJ2-7
ASSRPLWISGSGNEQF TRBV6-6 NA 16 TRBJ2-1
ASSSSGTDNEKLF TRBV5-1 once 13 TRBJ1-4
ASSLAGGNANYGYT TRBV5-1 NA 14 TRBJ1-2
ASSPTGTSGEQF TRBV18 NA 12 TRBJ2-1
ASKAASDNEQF TRBV6-5 NA 11 TRBJ2-1
ASSLGPSGPNTGELF TRBV5-1 NA 15 TRBJ2-2
ASSLDRVGAF TRBV5-1 few 10 TRBJ1-1
ASSLLQQGFDEKLF TRBV18 NA 14 TRBJ1-4
ATSDRASSYT TRBV24-1 NA 10 TRBJ1-2
ASSHPISWEQY TRBV4-1 NA 11 TRBJ2-7